Sequencing of this T cell receptor (beta chain) was carried out in a study of cytomegalovirus exposure and HLA in healthy donors. Both 60 Vbeta primers and 13 Jbeta primers went into the PCR. TCRdb's copy holds only in-frame clones and misses some; the assay was immunoSEQ multiplex PCR. The data hold about 130,000 clones, with roughly 80% observed a single time. From germline, CDR1 is GTSNPN and CDR2 SVGIG (reference sequence). This CDR3 contains 15 residues. Trimming removed 0 bases at V and 0 bases at J, with 9 bases between. This clone was recorded only once. This receptor was identified in a male donor in good health and CMV-seronegative. This chain connects TRBV30 to TRBJ1-5; tentative D call: TRBD1 (6 bases). What was sequenced was PBMCs. Here the CDR3 DNA reads TGTGCCTGGAGTGTAGACAGGTTTAGCAATCAGCCCCAGCATTTT. Translating gives CAWSVDRFSNQPQHF.